The 15 T cell receptor beta chains given below trace back to one sample, sequenced in a study of identical twins. MiXCR was run by TCRdb on the 5' RACE reads, yielding one entry per CDR3 protein. The table includes 200,000 to 300,000 distinct CDR3 sequences, about 10% detected once. Sequencing input: memory T cells sorted from blood. These receptors originate from a man in his forties or fifties in good health.

This clonotype was seen repeatedly, ten times or more. The chain is built from TRBV12-3 or TRBV12-4 and TRBJ1-5; D is perhaps TRBD1 (5 bases). V lost 1 base, J lost 0 bases, and 7 bases lay in between. The CDR3 has 15 residues. As DNA, the CDR3 is TGTGCCAGCAGTTTAGGACAGCTTAGCAATCAGCCCCAGCATTTT. Its translation: CASSLGQLSNQPQHF.

The chain couples TRBV20-1 to TRBJ1-2; the match to TRBD1 covers 7 bases. CDR3 size: 14 residues. Germline assignment: CDR1 DFQATT and CDR2 SNEGSKA (reference sequence). V lost 6 bases to trimming and J lost 4 bases; unmatched junction nucleotides: 11. CDR3: CSARPTGQSYGYTF. In DNA form, the CDR3 reads TGCAGTGCCCGACCCACGGGACAGTCCTATGGCTACACCTTC.

The rearrangement joins TRBV12-3 or TRBV12-4 to TRBJ2-7; 9 bases agree with TRBD1. The V segment lost 1 base and the J segment 5 bases; nucleotides outside the gene matches: 9. The CDR3 sequence is 16 residues long. The CDR3 region is CASSLGGTGKGDEQYF. In nucleotides, the CDR3 is TGTGCCAGCAGTTTAGGGGGGACAGGGAAAGGAGACGAGCAGTACTTC.

This clonotype was observed at least ten times. V usage is TRBV7-8 and J usage is TRBJ2-1; D not resolved. V was cut by 5 bases and J by 6 bases, with 14 bases left in between. Germline V gives CDR1 SGHVS, CDR2 FQNEAQ. This CDR3 region has 14 residues. DNA of the CDR3: TGTGCCAGCAGCGTCCGTACCGGAACCAATGAGCAGTTCTTC. Translated, it gives CASSVRTGTNEQFF.

This clonotype was detected many times. The V call is TRBV5-1, the J call TRBJ2-2, with 8 bases fitting TRBD1. The CDR3 is 15 amino acids. With 4 bases clipped from V and 6 bases from J, the junction kept 8 bases outside the gene matches. From germline, CDR1 is SGHRS and CDR2 YFSETQ. The CDR3 DNA reads TGCGCCAGCAGCCTACGGGACAGGAGGGCCGGGGAGCTGTTTTTT. Its protein is CASSLRDRRAGELFF.

The V call is TRBV2, the J call TRBJ2-7, with a weak D call TRBD2 (6 bases). This CDR3 is built from 13 residues. V was shortened by 8 bases and J by 3 bases, with 14 bases between the two germline ends. Germline V CDR1 and CDR2: SNHLY, FYNNEI. CDR3 bases: TGTGCCAGCCGGAGGGGACTTGGCTACGAGCAGTACTTC. It yields the protein CASRRGLGYEQYF.

This clonotype was seen ten or more times. This chain's CDR3 is CASSLVSGNYGYTF. The CDR3 DNA reads TGCGCCAGCAGCTTGGTGTCAGGGAACTATGGCTACACCTTC. The genes are TRBV5-1 and TRBJ1-2, with a weak D call TRBD1 (5 bases). This CDR3 has 14 residues. Germline V gene lookup returns CDR1 SGHRS and CDR2 YFSETQ. V was cut by 0 bases and J by 2 bases, with 8 bases left in between. Filled out from reference TRBV5-1 and TRBJ1-2, the complete variable domain reads KAGVTQTPRYLIKTRGQQVTLSCSPISGHRSVSWYQQTPGQGLQFLFEYFSETQRNKGNFPGRFSGRQFSNSRSEMNVSTLELGDSALYLCASSLVSGNYGYTFGSGTRLTVV.

The V and J genes are TRBV14 and TRBJ1-2; D gene uncertain. Trimming took off 4 bases at V and 7 bases at J, with 13 bases between the two ends. This CDR3 is 13 amino acids long. Germline V gene data show CDR1 as SGHDN and CDR2 as FVKESK. CDR3 residues: CASSRAASSGYTF. CDR3 bases: TGTGCCAGCAGCCGGGCGGCTTCTAGTGGCTACACCTTC.

This chain links TRBV5-6 with TRBJ1-3; unclear D gene. CDR1 and CDR2 (germline): SGHDT, YYEEEE. V shed 3 bases and J shed 4 bases, with 8 bases lying between them. The CDR3 covers 13 residues. This CDR3 reads CASSSKAGNTIYF. CDR3 DNA: TGTGCCAGCAGCTCGAAGGCCGGAAACACCATATATTTT.

This clonotype appeared many times. V is TRBV11-2 and J is TRBJ2-4; TRBD2 aligns across 7 bases. V trimming: 6 bases; J trimming: 1 base; junction bases outside the gene matches: 12. Germline V gene sequence: CDR1 SGHAT, CDR2 FQNNGV. The CDR3 sequence is 17 residues long. The CDR3 DNA reads as TGTGCCAGCAGGTCTCTTGGCGGGAGAACGGCCAAAAACATTCAGTACTTC. Its translation is CASRSLGGRTAKNIQYF.

This clonotype was recorded many times. The V gene is TRBV11-1, the J gene TRBJ2-1; TRBD2 might be the D (6 bases). V was trimmed by 5 bases and J by 2 bases, leaving 16 bases between them. The CDR3 loop spans 16 amino acids. The germline CDR1 and CDR2 sequences are SGHAT and FQDESV (reference sequence). The CDR3 reads CASSPNMWTTYNEQFF. CDR3 nucleotides: TGTGCCAGCAGCCCTAATATGTGGACTACCTACAATGAGCAGTTCTTC.

This clonotype was recorded many times. This rearrangement joins TRBV10-3 to TRBJ2-3; D might be TRBD1 or TRBD2, each matching 6 bases. The germline CDR1 and CDR2 sequences are ENHRY and SYGVKD. The CDR3 contains 15 residues. V lost 5 bases, J lost 1 base, and 13 bases lay in between. Here the CDR3 reads CAISPGGAGTDTQYF. The CDR3 coding sequence is TGTGCCATCAGTCCCGGGGGCGCAGGCACAGATACGCAGTATTTT.

This clonotype was observed at least ten times. This chain connects TRBV24-1 to TRBJ1-1; D is uncertain. The CDR3 runs 12 residues. CDR1 is KGHDR and CDR2 is SFDVKD in the germline V gene. V was cut by 2 bases and J by 3 bases, with 3 bases left in between. CDR3 nucleotides: TGTGCCACCAGTGATTCGGACACTGAAGCTTTCTTT. This gives the protein CATSDSDTEAFF.

This clonotype was recorded at least ten times. The chain employs TRBV20-1 and TRBJ2-2, with a possible D match to TRBD2 (5 bases). Germline V gene sequence: CDR1 DFQATT, CDR2 SNEGSKA (reference sequence). The V and J ends lost 3 bases and 5 bases respectively, with 10 bases between them. CDR3 size: 13 residues. CDR3 DNA sequence: TGCAGTGCTAGCAGAGGGTTAACCGGGGAGCTGTTTTTT. Encoded protein: CSASRGLTGELFF.

This clonotype was counted ten times or more. The chain combines TRBV20-1 with TRBJ2-2; no clear D gene. The germline V gene has CDR1 DFQATT and CDR2 SNEGSKA (reference sequence). V dropped 0 bases and J dropped 5 bases, with 13 bases sitting between them. There are 15 residues in the CDR3. The CDR3 sequence: CSARDRRLPTGELFF. The CDR3 nucleotides are TGCAGTGCTAGAGATCGGAGACTGCCAACCGGGGAGCTGTTTTTT.